These 21 T cell receptor beta chains were all obtained from the same sample, sequenced in a study of shared clonotypes between healthy human individuals. Data came from immunoSEQ multiplex PCR; TCRdb stores just in-frame clones and leaves some out. The profile shows roughly 1 million clones, 75% to 80% of them singletons. The source material was memory CD4+ T cells from PBMCs. The subset was: CD45RA-negative fraction. Source of these receptors: a man aged 18 to 30 in good health. Some clones in this sample may be carry-over from other donors' samples.

This clone was picked up one time. The chain has TRBV5-6 and TRBJ1-2; D is uncertain. Germline V gives CDR1 SGHDT, CDR2 YYEEEE. The CDR3 contains 12 residues. V gave up 0 bases and J gave up 8 bases, with 8 bases separating them. As DNA, the CDR3 is TGTGCCAGCAGCTTGGGGGGTGCCGGCTACACCTTC. Translation gives CASSLGGAGYTF.

J is TRBJ1-4 and V is TRBV27, with D uncertain. Germline lookup yields CDR1 MNHEY and CDR2 SMNVEV (reference sequence). The CDR3 extends over 14 amino acids. V lost 3 bases and J lost 0, with 5 bases in between. DNA for the CDR3: TGTGCCAGCAGTTTTACCTCAACTAATGAAAAACTGTTTTTT. This encodes CASSFTSTNEKLFF.

The chain has TRBV11-1 and TRBJ2-1; D remains unclear. The CDR3 runs 15 residues. CDR1 is SGHAT, CDR2 FQDESV, per germline (reference sequence). V lost 3 bases and J 4 bases, leaving 13 bases between the germline ends. The CDR3 sequence is CASSFPGQPYNEQFF. The CDR3 DNA is TGTGCCAGCAGCTTCCCGGGTCAACCGTACAATGAGCAGTTCTTC.

The gene calls are TRBV12-5 and TRBJ2-3, with a possible D match to TRBD1 (6 bases). Germline V gene sequence: CDR1 LGHNT, CDR2 FRNRAP. V gave up 1 base and J gave up 2 bases, with 10 bases separating them. This CDR3 contains 15 residues. The CDR3, as DNA: TGTGCTAGTGGTTTGGGCGGACAGTTCACAGATACGCAGTATTTT. It specifies CASGLGGQFTDTQYF.

The chain uses TRBV23-1 and TRBJ1-2; 8 nucleotides align to TRBD1. TRBV23-1 is filed as an ORF, its function uncertain. The ends lost 8 bases at V and 2 bases at J; junction bases unmatched: 10. This CDR3 is built from 15 residues. The CDR3 DNA reads as TGCGCCAGCGGACCGTGGACAGGGAAAAACTATGGCTACACCTTC. Translating it yields CASGPWTGKNYGYTF.

V and J are TRBV7-2 and TRBJ2-1; D unclear. There are 16 residues in the CDR3. V was shortened by 5 bases and J by 1 base, with 15 bases between the two germline ends. Germline-derived CDR1 and CDR2 are SGHTA and FQGNSA. This chain's CDR3 is CASSVNPGGSYNEQFF. CDR3 DNA: TGTGCCAGCAGCGTAAACCCTGGCGGATCCTACAATGAGCAGTTCTTC. The variable domain in full, with the rest retrieved from reference TRBV7-2 and TRBJ2-1, is GAGVSQSPSNKVTEKGKDVELRCDPISGHTALYWYRQSLGQGLEFLIYFQGNSAPDKSGLPSDRFSAERTGGSVSTLTIQRTQQEDSAVYLCASSVNPGGSYNEQFFGPGTRLTVL.

The chain is built from TRBV10-2 and TRBJ1-1; 8 nucleotides line up with TRBD1. CDR1 and CDR2 (germline): WSHSY, SAAADI. CDR3 size: 15 residues. With V trimmed by 5 bases and J by 5 bases, 10 bases remained unmatched. The CDR3 here is CASSPQGAPWTEAFF. The CDR3 nucleotides read TGCGCCAGCAGTCCCCAGGGGGCGCCTTGGACTGAAGCTTTCTTT.

This clone was seen just once. DNA of the CDR3: TGTGCCAGCAGGGGTGGACAGGGAAGTAGAGAGACCCAGTACTTC. Protein product: CASRGGQGSRETQYF. The chain carries TRBV5-4 and TRBJ2-5, with TRBD1 matching over 8 bases. CDR3 size: 15 residues. In germline, CDR1 is SGHNT, CDR2 YYREEE (reference sequence). Trimming at V came to 5 bases and at J to 4 bases, leaving 10 bases not matched to a gene.

The gene calls are TRBV5-1 and TRBJ1-4; no clear D. Germline CDR1 and CDR2: SGHRS and YFSETQ. Trimming took 2 bases from V and 6 from J, leaving 11 bases between them. CDR3 length: 14 residues. The CDR3 nucleotides are TGCGCCAGCAGCTTCCTGGGTCTGGATGAAAAACTGTTTTTT. This gives the protein CASSFLGLDEKLFF.

This clone occurred once. This rearrangement joins TRBV19 to TRBJ2-1, with 13 bases matching TRBD2. The V segment lost 3 bases and the J segment 9 bases; nucleotides outside the gene matches: 8. This CDR3 spans 16 amino acids. Germline V gene data show CDR1 as LNHDA and CDR2 as SQIVND (reference sequence). The CDR3 is CASSILGLAGTGEQFF. DNA for the CDR3: TGTGCCAGTAGTATTTTGGGACTAGCGGGGACGGGTGAGCAGTTCTTC.

This clone has a single count. The chain combines TRBV19 with TRBJ1-4; D unclear. CDR1 and CDR2 (germline): LNHDA, SQIVND (reference sequence). The CDR3 loop spans 15 amino acids. The ends were cut back, 5 bases at V and 8 bases at J, with 18 bases in the middle. The CDR3 region has the DNA TGTGCCAGTAGTGTTCCAAGGAGCCAAGGAGAAAAACTGTTTTTT. Its translation is CASSVPRSQGEKLFF.

The chain is built from TRBV4-1 and TRBJ1-5, with D possibly TRBD1 on 5 matching bases. Germline V gene lookup returns CDR1 MGHRA and CDR2 YSYEKL. The CDR3 loop spans 16 amino acids. Trimming took 4 bases from V and 3 from J, leaving 16 bases between them. This CDR3 is CASSPGGSGNNQPQHF. The CDR3 nucleotides are TGCGCCAGCAGCCCCGGGGGGTCCGGTAACAATCAGCCCCAGCATTTT.

The rearrangement links TRBV20-1 to TRBJ2-1, with D unresolved. V gave up 6 bases and J gave up 7 bases, with 10 bases separating them. This CDR3 spans 11 amino acids. Germline assignment: CDR1 DFQATT and CDR2 SNEGSKA (reference sequence). CDR3 sequence: CSARGLNEQFF. The CDR3 region has the DNA TGCAGTGCCCGCGGTCTTAATGAGCAGTTCTTC.

This clone was found a few times. This rearrangement joins TRBV7-9 to TRBJ2-2; D is undetermined. The V and J ends lost 5 bases and 1 base respectively, with 14 bases between them. Germline CDR1 and CDR2: SEHNR and FQNEAQ (reference sequence). The CDR3 is made up of 16 amino acids. CDR3 in amino acids: CASSPRSVWNTGELFF. Written as DNA, the CDR3 is TGTGCCAGCAGCCCCCGTAGTGTATGGAACACCGGGGAGCTGTTTTTT.

This chain connects TRBV29-1 to TRBJ2-1; 7 bases are shared with TRBD1. The germline gives CDR1 SQVTM, CDR2 ANQGSEA. The J segment lost 2 bases and the V segment lost 6 bases, leaving 7 bases of the junction unmatched. This CDR3 has 14 amino acids. CDR3: CSVRTGTAYNEQFF. In DNA, the CDR3 is TGCAGCGTGAGAACCGGGACAGCCTACAATGAGCAGTTCTTC.

This chain joins TRBV2 and TRBJ1-4; possible D gene TRBD1, 6 bases. The CDR3 length is 12 residues. Deletions cut 7 bases from V and 8 bases from J, with 11 bases between. Per the germline V gene, CDR1 is SNHLY and CDR2 is FYNNEI. The CDR3 coding sequence is TGTGCCAGCACCCGAGGGGGGGAAAAACTGTTTTTT. This codes for CASTRGGEKLFF.

This chain links TRBV6-1 with TRBJ1-4, with D perhaps matching TRBD1 (5 bases). V lost 6 bases and J 10 bases, leaving 15 bases between the germline ends. CDR1 and CDR2 (germline): MNHNS, SASEGT. The CDR3 is 13 residues long. The CDR3 DNA follows: TGTGCCAGCAGCCCCTGGGGCGGAGGAAAACTGTTTTTT. It translates to CASSPWGGGKLFF.

This sequence joins TRBV19 and TRBJ2-7, with TRBD1 identical over 8 bases. V trimming: 5 bases; J trimming: 0 bases; junction bases outside the gene matches: 6. CDR3 length: 15 amino acids. Per the germline V gene, CDR1 is LNHDA and CDR2 is SQIVND (reference sequence). DNA for the CDR3: TGTGCCAGTAGTGGGGGAACAGGGGGCTCCTACGAGCAGTACTTC. Its protein product is CASSGGTGGSYEQYF.

This clone was observed a single time. One junction end does not reproduce the germline sequence, and a read error may be involved. This chain uses TRBV30 with TRBJ2-3; D not certain. Germline loops: CDR1 GTSNPN, CDR2 SVGIG (reference sequence). CDR3 size: 13 residues. This CDR3 reads CAWSGGSLPVTNF. The DNA for the CDR3 is TGTGCCTGGAGTGGCGGCAGCCTCCCTGTTACGAATTTT. The full variable domain, completed using reference TRBV30 and TRBJ2-3, is SQTIHQWPATLVQPVGSPLSLECTVEGTSNPNLYWYRQAAGRGLQLLFYSVGIGQISSEVPQNLSASRPQDRQFILSSKKLLLSDSGFYLCAWSGGSLPVTNFGPGTRLTVL.

On this clone itself: A much bigger clone sits one base away, suggesting this may be a read error. This sample also contains other DNA sequences that code for the same CDR3. The genes are TRBV5-1 and TRBJ2-7, with TRBD1 matching over 9 bases. The CDR3 extends over 15 amino acids. The germline V gene encodes CDR1 SGHRS and CDR2 YFSETQ. Trimming removed 0 bases from V and 3 bases from J; junction bases left unmatched: 4. CDR3 bases: TGCGCCAGCAGCTTGGCGGGACAGGGTGTCTACGAGCAGTACTTC. Translation: CASSLAGQGVYEQYF.

The V and J genes are TRBV28 and TRBJ2-3; 9 bases match TRBD2. V lost 0 bases and J lost 0; bases outside the gene matches: 13. The germline V gene encodes CDR1 MDHEN and CDR2 SYDVKM. This CDR3 has 20 amino acids. The CDR3 reads CASSLWVAGAVGDSTDTQYF. The CDR3 DNA is TGTGCCAGCAGTTTATGGGTAGCGGGAGCTGTTGGGGATAGCACAGATACGCAGTATTTT.